The 6 T cell receptor beta chains given below trace back to one sample, sequenced in a study of technical replicates of blood from several donors. Sequenced by immunoSEQ multiplex PCR; TCRdb stores in-frame clones only, minus some. The sample lists about 85,000 clones; roughly 94% were seen once. Sequenced input: T cells isolated from PBMCs. These receptors were collected from a human donor in good health.

The chain employs TRBV19 and TRBJ1-2, with D perhaps TRBD1 (5 bases). This CDR3 contains 13 residues. CDR1 is LNHDA and CDR2 is SQIVND in the germline V gene (reference sequence). V shed 3 bases and J shed 6 bases, with 11 bases lying between them. CDR3 in amino acids: CASSIRLGDGYTF. The CDR3, as DNA: TGTGCCAGTAGTATCAGGTTAGGGGATGGCTACACCTTC. Supplemented by reference TRBV19 and TRBJ1-2, the full variable domain reads DGGITQSPKYLFRKEGQNVTLSCEQNLNHDAMYWYRQDPGQGLRLIYYSQIVNDFQKGDIAEGYSVSREKKESFPLTVTSAQKNPTAFYLCASSIRLGDGYTFGSGTRLTVV.

The CDR3 loop is CASSQAKKAPAEQDTQYF. Written as DNA, the CDR3 is TGTGCCAGCAGCCAAGCTAAAAAGGCCCCCGCGGAGCAGGATACGCAGTATTTT. This chain connects TRBV4-2 to TRBJ2-3; no firm D call. Germline-derived CDR1 and CDR2 are LGHNA and YNFKEQ. V shed 1 base and J shed 6 bases, with 23 bases lying between them. This CDR3 has 18 residues.

This chain connects TRBV7-6 to TRBJ2-7, with unresolved D. The CDR3 is 11 amino acids. From germline, CDR1 is SGHVS and CDR2 FNYEAQ. Trimming shortened V by 4 bases and J by 4 bases, and 5 bases separated the two germline ends. This chain's CDR3 is CASSSRYEQYF. DNA for the CDR3: TGTGCCAGCAGCTCTCGGTACGAGCAGTACTTC.

The chain recombines TRBV25-1 with TRBJ2-2; tentative D call: TRBD2 (6 bases). The germline gives CDR1 MGHDK, CDR2 SYGVNS. Trimming removed 3 bases at V and 6 bases at J, with 11 bases between. The CDR3 sequence is 14 residues long. The CDR3 nucleotides are TGTGCCAGCAGTGATACGACTAGGTCCGGGGAGCTGTTTTTT. It translates to CASSDTTRSGELFF.

V is TRBV6-5 and J is TRBJ2-7, with D maybe TRBD1 (5 bases). CDR3 length equals 15 residues. V lost 2 bases and J lost 1, with 12 bases in between. Germline V gene sequence: CDR1 MNHEY, CDR2 SVGAGI. CDR3 DNA sequence: TGTGCCAGCAGTTACACCAGGGTGTCATCCTACGAGCAGTACTTC. Translating gives CASSYTRVSSYEQYF.

This chain links TRBV7-2 with TRBJ2-5, with 14 bases aligning to TRBD2. CDR1 SGHTA and CDR2 FQGNSA come from the germline V gene. The J segment lost 4 bases and the V segment lost 4 bases, leaving 2 bases of the junction unmatched. The CDR3 covers 15 residues. The CDR3 nucleotides are TGTGCCAGCAGCTGGGGGACTAGCGGGAGAGAGACCCAGTACTTC. This translates into CASSWGTSGRETQYF.